This T cell receptor beta chain originates from a study of cytomegalovirus exposure and HLA in healthy donors. The repertoire was sequenced with immunoSEQ multiplex PCR; TCRdb's copy has only in-frame clones and lacks some. The repertoire holds 55,000 to 70,000 clones, with 91% as singletons. Sample: PBMCs. This clonotype was sampled from a woman aged 25 to 39 in good health and CMV-seronegative.

CDR3 in DNA: TGTGCCAGCACCCCAGGGACTAGCGGGATCGTAGTTGTAACAGATACGCAGTATTTT. Translation gives CASTPGTSGIVVVTDTQYF. The chain has TRBV7-9 and TRBJ2-3; 13 nucleotides agree with TRBD2. V dropped 7 bases and J dropped 3; count of bases not matched to a gene: 16. Germline loops: CDR1 SEHNR, CDR2 FQNEAQ (reference sequence). The CDR3 is made up of 19 amino acids.